Listed below are T cell receptor beta chains from one sample, sequenced in a study of shared clonotypes between healthy human individuals. Generated by immunoSEQ multiplex PCR, the TCRdb table keeps only in-frame clones and is missing some. The sample contains about 980,000 clones, more than 75% of which appear only once. The sample comprised memory CD4+ T cells sorted from blood. The receptors derive from a man aged 18 to 35 in good health. Both conserved end residues are part of each CDR3. A D gene is named only where the DNA matches it firmly. Clone size is given for some rows only: seen once, a few or many times, or a class if the clone is expanded.

TRBJ2-6	TRBV19	-	-	TGTGCCAGTAGTATATTGGGTCTAATCTCTGGGGCCAACGTCCTGACTTTC	CASSILGLISGANVLTF
TRBJ1-6	TRBV7-9	-	-	TGTGCCAGCAGCTTAGATGCCCTTCTCAATTCACCCCTCCACTTT	CASSLDALLNSPLHF
TRBJ2-5	TRBV2	-	-	TGTGCCAGCAGTGTGGAAGCGAAAGAGACCCAGTACTTC	CASSVEAKETQYF
TRBJ2-7	TRBV4-1	-	-	TGCGCCAGCAGCCGCTCAGACGGAGAGCAGTACTTC	CASSRSDGEQYF
TRBJ1-1	TRBV6-4	once	TRBD1	TGTGCCAGCAGTGCAACCGGGACAGGCGAAGCTTTCTTT	CASSATGTGEAFF
TRBJ2-6	TRBV9	-	-	TGTGCCAGCAGCGTAGTGGAGGGGTTCTTCTCTGGGGCCAACGTCCTGACTTTC	CASSVVEGFFSGANVLTF
TRBJ1-3	TRBV27	-	-	TGTGCCAGCAGTTTGACACGCGGACCGGTAAATGGAAACACCATATATTTT	CASSLTRGPVNGNTIYF
TRBJ1-1	TRBV19	-	TRBD1	TGTGCCAGTAGTATGGGGCAGGGGGCGATAACTGAAGCTTTCTTT	CASSMGQGAITEAFF
TRBJ2-1	TRBV20-1	once	-	TGCAGTGGCCGGGACCACAATGAGCAGTTCTTC	CSGRDHNEQFF
TRBJ1-1	TRBV5-4	-	-	TGTGCCAGCAGCTTGGTACAGACATTGAACACTGAAGCTTTCTTT	CASSLVQTLNTEAFF
TRBJ2-5	TRBV27	-	TRBD1	TGTGCCAGCAGCGACAGGGTACAAGAGACCCAGTACTTC	CASSDRVQETQYF
TRBJ2-7	TRBV5-1	once	-	TGCGCCAGCAGCTTATCAGGGTCGAACGAGCAGTACTTC	CASSLSGSNEQYF
TRBJ2-7	TRBV28	-	TRBD1	TGTGCCAGCAGTCGCCCGGGACAGGCCTACGAGCAGTACTTC	CASSRPGQAYEQYF
TRBJ2-7	TRBV10-3	-	TRBD2	TGTGCCATCAGTCTCACTTTAAGCGGGGGAGGGTCCTACGAGCAGTACTTC	CAISLTLSGGGSYEQYF
TRBJ2-1	TRBV19	-	TRBD2	TGTGCCAGTAGTTTGGGACTAGCGGGAGGGCTCAATGAGCAGTTCTTC	CASSLGLAGGLNEQFF
TRBJ2-2	TRBV2	-	-	TGTGCCAGCAGTGCGACCGGGGAGCTGTTTTTT	CASSATGELFF
TRBJ2-2	TRBV7-2	-	-	TGTGCCAGCAGCATAAGAGGACTCACCGGGGAGCTGTTTTTT	CASSIRGLTGELFF
TRBJ1-1	TRBV28	-	-	TGTGCCAGCAGGCGACAGTCTGCTGTGGGGGAAGCTTTCTTT	CASRRQSAVGEAFF
TRBJ2-3	TRBV10-2	once	-	TGCGCCAGCAGTCCCCAGTCCCGGCCGGATACGCAGTATTTT	CASSPQSRPDTQYF
TRBJ1-1	TRBV5-1	-	-	TGCGCCAGCAGCTTGGCGGGACGGTTGAACACTGAAGCTTTCTTT	CASSLAGRLNTEAFF
TRBJ1-2	TRBV18	-	-	TGTGCCAGCTCACCTGTGGACCTTAACTATGGCTACACCTTC	CASSPVDLNYGYTF
TRBJ1-5	TRBV27	-	-	TGTGCCAGCAGTACTATGGGGGGTGGCAATCAGCCCCAGCATTTT	CASSTMGGGNQPQHF
TRBJ2-1	TRBV10-3	-	TRBD2	TGTGCCACCATAGCGGGAGGTACCTACAATGAGCAGTTCTTC	CATIAGGTYNEQFF
TRBJ1-2	TRBV9	-	-	TGTGCCAGCAGCGTAGGAGTCTGGGACTATGGCTACACCTTC	CASSVGVWDYGYTF
TRBJ2-7	TRBV7-3	-	TRBD1	TGTGCCAGCAGCTCAGCAGGGGGCTACGAGCAGTACTTC	CASSSAGGYEQYF
TRBJ1-4	TRBV4-1	-	-	TGCGCCAGCAGCCAAGATGGGGGGCATGCAAAACTGTTTTTT	CASSQDGGHAKLFF
TRBJ1-2	TRBV6-5	-	-	TGTGCCAGCAGTTATGGGCAGCATAACTATGGCTACACCTTC	CASSYGQHNYGYTF
TRBJ1-6	TRBV9	-	-	TGTGCCAGCAGCTCCGATGGGGGGTATAATTCACCCCTCCACTTT	CASSSDGGYNSPLHF
TRBJ1-2	TRBV4-1	-	-	TGCGCCAGCAGCCAAGAAGAGGGAACAGCTAACTATGGCTACACCTTC	CASSQEEGTANYGYTF
TRBJ2-7	TRBV7-2	-	TRBD1	TGTGCCAGCAGCTCAAGAACGGGACAGGGGGTCGAGCAGTACTTC	CASSSRTGQGVEQYF
TRBJ2-7	TRBV30	-	TRBD1	TGTGCCTGGAGTGGACTAGACAGGGGGTTCGAGCAGTACTTC	CAWSGLDRGFEQYF